This paragraph covers one T cell receptor beta chain sequence. Its matching antigen is unknown. Data came from immunoSEQ multiplex PCR; TCRdb stores just in-frame clones and leaves some out. This sample has about 12,000 clones, with about 91% found just once. Germline CDR1 reads SGHVS; CDR2 reads FNYEAQ. The V gene end was trimmed by 3 bases and the J gene end by 2 bases; junction bases not matched to a gene: 7. The CDR3 spans 16 residues. The data are from a study of PD-1 blockade in classical Hodgkin lymphoma. General study points: By C4D1 there was a significant rise in CD4+ TCR diversity but not in CD8+ TCR diversity. At baseline, newly diagnosed patients reportedly showed less TCR diversity than healthy donors.

Relapse after autologous stem cell transplantation occurred in every patient, and brentuximab vedotin exposure varied. The clonotype comes from a human donor with classical Hodgkin lymphoma. The sequencing here drew on peripheral blood mononuclear cells (PBMCs), taken at baseline. The gene calls are TRBV7-6 and TRBJ2-5, with 9 positions matching TRBD1. In DNA, the CDR3 is TGTGCCAGCAGCTTCCCCGGACAGGGGTCACAAGAGACCCAGTACTTC. As protein: CASSFPGQGSQETQYF.